What follows describes a single T cell receptor beta chain. Clones were sequenced by immunoSEQ multiplex PCR, and TCRdb holds only the in-frame ones, with some missing. The sample has about 470,000 clones, less than 95% seen once. The CDR3 is made up of 14 amino acids. Germline CDR1 reads SGHNT; CDR2 reads YYREEE (reference sequence). V lost 0 bases and J lost 5, with 12 bases in between. The treatment denotes: 15 to 20 received Ad26.COV2.S at low or high dose, single or two shots; about 5 received placebo; per-sample allocation not given. After the first vaccine or placebo injection, samples were drawn on day 63. This adult donor, from Boston, was 18-55 years old. Vaccination employed an Ad26 vector expressing the Wuhan-strain SARS-CoV-2 spike. The data were taken from a study of Ad26.COV2.S vaccination and SARS-CoV-2 variants. In the study overall: Donor was in the COV1001 Ad26.COV2.S trial arm. Participants got Ad26.COV2.S intramuscularly, once or twice 56 days apart.

The J gene is TRBJ2-7, the V gene TRBV5-4, with TRBD1 as a possible D gene (5 bases). The material sequenced was peripheral blood, taken in a trial of Ad26.COV2.S vaccine versus placebo. This receptor was obtained from a person between 18 and 60 years old who received the Ad26.COV2.S COVID-19 vaccine or a placebo. The CDR3 spells CASSLGQGIDEQYF. CDR3 bases: TGTGCCAGCAGCTTGGGGCAGGGCATCGACGAGCAGTACTTC.